What follows are 23 T cell receptor beta chains derived from one specimen sequenced in a study of shared clonotypes between healthy human individuals. Here immunoSEQ multiplex PCR was the method, and the copy in TCRdb shows in-frame clones only, minus some. The table shows approximately 640,000 clones, with 55% to 75% occurring only once. Material: memory CD4+ T cells sorted from blood. Sample subset: CD45RA-negative fraction. All receptors come from a woman aged 30 to 39 in good health.

The chain couples TRBV7-2 to TRBJ1-1, with TRBD1 as a possible D gene (6 bases). Trimming removed 10 bases from V and 5 bases from J, with 14 bases in between. Germline V lookup: CDR1 SGHTA, CDR2 FQGNSA. CDR3 length: 12 residues. The CDR3 is CATRKGGTEAFF. Here the CDR3 DNA reads TGTGCCACGAGAAAAGGGGGGACTGAAGCTTTCTTT.

The chain carries TRBV4-1 and TRBJ1-2; D might be TRBD1 (6 bases). Germline V gene sequence: CDR1 MGHRA, CDR2 YSYEKL. Trimming took off 0 bases at V and 4 bases at J, with 18 bases between the two ends. The CDR3 runs to 17 residues. The CDR3 DNA reads as TGCGCCAGCAGCCAAGAAATAGGGGGAAGTTCCCCCTATGGCTACACCTTC. This sequence encodes CASSQEIGGSSPYGYTF.

CDR3 sequence (DNA): TGTGCCAGCAGTGAACAATTGGTGTTTTCGAACACTGAAGCTTTCTTT. Translation gives CASSEQLVFSNTEAFF. V gene TRBV2 combines with J gene TRBJ1-1; no reliable D call. Trimming left V 2 bases short and J 1 base short, with 14 bases between. CDR1 is SNHLY, CDR2 FYNNEI, per germline. The CDR3 covers 16 residues.

The V call is TRBV6-6, the J call TRBJ2-6; unclear D gene. Germline V gene lookup returns CDR1 MNHNY and CDR2 SVGAGI (reference sequence). The length of the CDR3 is 16 residues. Trimming left V 6 bases short and J 0 bases short, with 12 bases between. The CDR3 loop is CASRDAIRSGANVLTF. The CDR3 nucleotides are TGTGCCAGCAGGGACGCAATACGCTCTGGGGCCAACGTCCTGACTTTC.

The CDR3 sequence is CASRFPAQRVYEQYF. CDR3 coding DNA: TGTGCCAGCAGGTTTCCGGCGCAGAGGGTCTACGAGCAGTACTTC. The chain recombines TRBV7-2 with TRBJ2-7; perhaps TRBD2 as D (5 bases). Trimming cost V 6 bases and J 3 bases, with 18 bases left between them. The CDR3 spans 15 residues. CDR1 and CDR2 (germline): SGHTA, FQGNSA. Using reference TRBV7-2 and TRBJ2-7 for the parts outside the CDR3, the full variable domain is GAGVSQSPSNKVTEKGKDVELRCDPISGHTALYWYRQSLGQGLEFLIYFQGNSAPDKSGLPSDRFSAERTGGSVSTLTIQRTQQEDSAVYLCASRFPAQRVYEQYFGPGTRLTVT.

The rearrangement links TRBV7-2 to TRBJ2-5; 7 nucleotides line up with TRBD2. The length of the CDR3 is 17 residues. Looked up from germline, CDR1 is SGHTA and CDR2 is FQGNSA. Trimming at V came to 1 base and at J to 0 bases, leaving 8 bases not matched to a gene. DNA of the CDR3: TGTGCCAGCAGCTTAGATCCACGGCGGGGGTACCAAGAGACCCAGTACTTC. Its translation: CASSLDPRRGYQETQYF.

The rearrangement links TRBV14 to TRBJ2-7, with TRBD1 matching 7 bases. The CDR3 covers 16 residues. The V segment lost 3 bases and the J segment 2 bases; nucleotides outside the gene matches: 10. The germline CDR1 and CDR2 sequences are SGHDN and FVKESK. Here the CDR3 reads CASSQIPGQKTYEQYF. As DNA, the CDR3 is TGTGCCAGCAGCCAGATTCCGGGACAGAAAACCTACGAGCAGTACTTC. The full variable domain, completed using reference TRBV14 and TRBJ2-7, is EAGVTQFPSHSVIEKGQTVTLRCDPISGHDNLYWYRRVMGKEIKFLLHFVKESKQDESGMPNNRFLAERTGGTYSTLKVQPAELEDSGVYFCASSQIPGQKTYEQYFGPGTRLTVT.

This chain joins TRBV27 and TRBJ2-2, with 7 bases fitting TRBD2. Looked up from germline, CDR1 is MNHEY and CDR2 is SMNVEV (reference sequence). V shed 2 bases, J shed 3 bases, and the junction held 6 bases outside the gene matches. This CDR3 region has 16 residues. CDR3 sequence reads: CASSLRPSGYTGELFF. Here the CDR3 DNA reads TGTGCCAGCAGTTTACGGCCTAGCGGCTACACCGGGGAGCTGTTTTTT.

The chain joins TRBV2 to TRBJ2-5; D is possibly TRBD1 (5 bases). There are 15 residues in the CDR3. CDR1 and CDR2 from the germline V gene are SNHLY and FYNNEI. The V end lost 7 bases, the J end lost 2 bases, and 17 bases lay between the germline ends. CDR3 sequence: CASTMRHGQQETQYF. CDR3 nucleotide sequence: TGTGCCAGCACGATGAGGCACGGACAACAAGAGACCCAGTACTTC.

The V call is TRBV7-9, the J call TRBJ2-5; 7 bases fit TRBD1. Germline V gene sequence: CDR1 SEHNR, CDR2 FQNEAQ (reference sequence). The CDR3 contains 14 residues. Losses at the gene ends were 1 base for V and 3 bases for J; bases not matched to a gene: 2. The CDR3 protein is CASSLVTGKETQYF. CDR3 nucleotides: TGTGCCAGCAGCTTAGTGACAGGGAAAGAGACCCAGTACTTC. Drawing the rest from reference TRBV7-9 and TRBJ2-5, the complete variable domain is DTGVSQNPRHKITKRGQNVTFRCDPISEHNRLYWYRQTLGQGPEFLTYFQNEAQLEKSRLLSDRFSAERPKGSFSTLEIQRTEQGDSAMYLCASSLVTGKETQYFGPGTRLLVL.

The chain joins TRBV19 to TRBJ2-1, with D unresolved. The V gene's germline CDR1 is LNHDA and CDR2 SQIVND (reference sequence). V was shortened by 6 bases and J by 7 bases, with 16 bases between the two germline ends. This CDR3 spans 14 amino acids. The CDR3 DNA sequence: TGTGCCAGTAGCAACGGCGGTCCTATAAATGAGCAGTTCTTC. Amino acids: CASSNGGPINEQFF.

The CDR3 region has the DNA TGCGCCAGCAGCCAAGCCGTCCGGGAGGGCCGACGTGGGCAGTACTTC. It codes for CASSQAVREGRRGQYF. V usage is TRBV4-1 and J usage is TRBJ2-7, with TRBD2 identical over 8 bases. V lost 1 base to trimming and J lost 9 bases; unmatched junction nucleotides: 14. Germline V gives CDR1 MGHRA, CDR2 YSYEKL. The CDR3 has 16 residues.

This clone was counted between two and nine times. The chain is built from TRBV28 and TRBJ1-1; D remains ambiguous. Looked up from germline, CDR1 is MDHEN and CDR2 is SYDVKM. This CDR3 spans 16 amino acids. V dropped 6 bases and J dropped 1 base, with 18 bases sitting between them. The CDR3 loop reads CASRNVLARPNTEAFF. CDR3 DNA: TGTGCCAGCAGAAATGTTTTGGCCAGGCCGAACACTGAAGCTTTCTTT.

The chain couples TRBV4-2 to TRBJ2-7, with TRBD2 matching 7 bases. From germline, CDR1 is LGHNA and CDR2 YNFKEQ. The length of the CDR3 is 15 residues. V was clipped by 0 bases and J by 2 bases; unmatched bases: 4. CDR3 sequence: CASSQEGEGPYEQYF. The CDR3 DNA follows: TGTGCCAGCAGCCAAGAAGGGGAGGGCCCCTACGAGCAGTACTTC.

The gene calls are TRBV11-2 and TRBJ2-5, with 7 positions matching TRBD1. CDR1 is SGHAT and CDR2 is FQNNGV in the germline V gene. CDR3 length equals 14 residues. After removal of 5 bases from V and 2 bases from J, the junction contained 5 bases not matched to a gene. The CDR3 loop is CASSQRDRQETQYF. As DNA, the CDR3 is TGTGCCAGCAGCCAAAGGGACAGACAAGAGACCCAGTACTTC.

The V and J genes are TRBV25-1 and TRBJ2-7, with D possibly matching TRBD1 (6 bases). Germline CDR1 reads MGHDK; CDR2 reads SYGVNS. This CDR3 comprises 12 residues. Trimming removed 8 bases from V and 2 bases from J, with 10 bases in between. CDR3 protein: CASGTTAYEQYF. DNA for the CDR3: TGTGCCAGCGGGACAACCGCCTACGAGCAGTACTTC.

V usage is TRBV4-2 and J usage is TRBJ2-1; no firm D call. V lost 0 bases to trimming and J lost 0 bases, with 9 bases between them. The germline V gene encodes CDR1 LGHNA and CDR2 YNFKEQ. The CDR3 length is 16 residues. The CDR3 DNA follows: TGTGCCAGCAGCCAAGACCCTGGCGGCTCCTACAATGAGCAGTTCTTC. As protein: CASSQDPGGSYNEQFF.

This clone was counted a few times. This chain links TRBV7-2 with TRBJ1-5; the D is unclear. V was pared by 0 bases and J by 7 bases, with 13 bases between. CDR3 length: 15 amino acids. Germline CDR1 is SGHTA and CDR2 is FQGNSA. CDR3 sequence reads: CASSLATREGQPQHF. DNA for the CDR3: TGTGCCAGCAGCTTAGCGACACGGGAGGGACAGCCCCAGCATTTT.

Turning to this clone: A much larger clone lies one base from this, so it may be a read error. The same CDR3 also results from other DNA sequences found in this sample. CDR3 sequence: CASSPGQGNQPQHF. The CDR3 nucleotides are TGTGCCAGCTCACCGGGACAGGGGAATCAGCCCCAGCATTTT. This chain connects TRBV18 to TRBJ1-5; 10 bases map to TRBD1. The V and J ends lost 3 bases and 4 bases, in that order; junction bases with no gene match: 0. This CDR3 region has 14 residues. The germline CDR1 and CDR2 sequences are KGHSH and LQKENI.

This chain uses TRBV5-1 with TRBJ2-2, with D possibly matching TRBD1 (6 bases). V lost 1 base and J 4 bases, leaving 14 bases between the germline ends. Germline V gene sequence: CDR1 SGHRS, CDR2 YFSETQ. The CDR3 totals 16 residues. The DNA of the CDR3 is TGCGCCAGCAGCTTGTATGCAGGGACAATCACCGGGGAGCTGTTTTTT. Translated, it gives CASSLYAGTITGELFF.

This chain links TRBV4-1 with TRBJ2-7; TRBD2 agrees at 7 bases. The CDR3 is 15 residues long. V was clipped by 9 bases and J by 2 bases; unmatched bases: 13. Germline CDR1 is MGHRA and CDR2 is YSYEKL. The CDR3: CASRQEKRGTYEQYF. CDR3 in DNA: TGCGCCAGTCGCCAGGAAAAGCGGGGTACCTACGAGCAGTACTTC.

This chain links TRBV28 with TRBJ2-3, with D unresolved. This CDR3 is built from 13 residues. V lost 3 bases and J lost 6, with 10 bases in between. CDR1 MDHEN and CDR2 SYDVKM come from the germline V gene. The CDR3, as DNA: TGTGCCAGCAGTTTGAGGAGCCTCGATACGCAGTATTTT. Translation: CASSLRSLDTQYF.

The count of this clone is one. This rearrangement joins TRBV5-4 to TRBJ2-1; 7 nucleotides align to TRBD2. The CDR3 spans 17 residues. Germline V CDR1 and CDR2: SGHNT, YYREEE (reference sequence). After removal of 6 bases from V and 0 bases from J, the junction contained 12 bases not matched to a gene. CDR3 DNA: TGTGCCAGCAAACGAAAACTAGCGCAGAGCTCCTACAATGAGCAGTTCTTC. Protein: CASKRKLAQSSYNEQFF.